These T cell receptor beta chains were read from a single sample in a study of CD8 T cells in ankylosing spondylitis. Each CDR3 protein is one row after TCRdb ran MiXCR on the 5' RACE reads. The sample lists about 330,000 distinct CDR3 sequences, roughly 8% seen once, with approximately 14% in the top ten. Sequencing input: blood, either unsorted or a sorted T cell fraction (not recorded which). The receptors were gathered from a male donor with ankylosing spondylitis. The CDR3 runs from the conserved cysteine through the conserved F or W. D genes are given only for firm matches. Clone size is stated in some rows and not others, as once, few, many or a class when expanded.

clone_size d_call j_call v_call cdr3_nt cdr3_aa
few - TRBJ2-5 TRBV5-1 TGCGCCAGCAGTTCCCGTCTGCAGTTTCAAGAGACCCAGTACTTC CASSSRLQFQETQYF
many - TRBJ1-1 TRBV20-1 TGCAGTGCCCTATCCGACGAATGGATGAACACTGAAGCTTTCTTT CSALSDEWMNTEAFF
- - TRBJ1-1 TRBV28 TGTGCCAGCAGTTTCTCGCTTGTTAGGACCAGGCATACCGCTGAAGCTTTCTTT CASSFSLVRTRHTAEAFF
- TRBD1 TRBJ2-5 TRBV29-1 TGCAGCGTTGATTCGACAGGGGCAGAGACCCAGTACTTC CSVDSTGAETQYF
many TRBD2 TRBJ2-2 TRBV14 TGTGCCAGCAGCCAAGAAATCCTAGCGGGACCCGGGGAGCTGTTTTTT CASSQEILAGPGELFF
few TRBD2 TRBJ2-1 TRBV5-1 TGCGCCAGCAGCGGGGGACTAGCGGGATTTCTGTTCTTC CASSGGLAGFLFF
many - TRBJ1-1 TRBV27 TGTGCCAGCAGTTCCCCCCGGGGGAACACTGAAGCTTTCTTT CASSSPRGNTEAFF
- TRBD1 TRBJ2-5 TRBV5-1 TGCGCCAGCAGCTTCCAACAGGGGGAAGAGACCCAGTACTTC CASSFQQGEETQYF
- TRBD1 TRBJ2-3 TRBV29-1 TGCAGCGTTGACCTAGGGCAGGGGGCGCTAGGCACAGATACGCAGTATTTT CSVDLGQGALGTDTQYF
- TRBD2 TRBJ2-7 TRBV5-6 TGTGCCAGCAGCTTTGTACTAGCGGGACCCTACGAGCAGTACTTC CASSFVLAGPYEQYF
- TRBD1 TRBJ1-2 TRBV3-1 TGTGCCAGCAGCCAAGAATGGGCCAGGGGGACCTATGGCTACACCTTC CASSQEWARGTYGYTF
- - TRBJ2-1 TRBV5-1 TGCGCCAGTAGGGTTAGCTATGAGCAGTTCTTC CASRVSYEQFF
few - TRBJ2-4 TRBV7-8 TGTGCCAGCAGCTTAAGGACTTCCGACAAAAACATTCAGTACTTC CASSLRTSDKNIQYF
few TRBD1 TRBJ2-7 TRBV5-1 TGCGCCAGCAGCCAGGACAGGGTAGTCGAGCAGTACTTC CASSQDRVVEQYF
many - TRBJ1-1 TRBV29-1 TGCAGCGTGGGGTGGGGTGAAATGAACACTGAAGCTTTCTTT CSVGWGEMNTEAFF
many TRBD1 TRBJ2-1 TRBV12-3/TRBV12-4 TGTGCCAGCAGATTTTCGGACAGGGAGTACAATGAGCAGTTCTTC CASRFSDREYNEQFF
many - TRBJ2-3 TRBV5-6 TGTGCCAGCAGCTTCACGGGAGCCGATACGCAGTATTTT CASSFTGADTQYF
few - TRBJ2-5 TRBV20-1 TGCAGTGCTAGACAGGGGTGGGGTCAGTCGGCTATTCCTCGGGAGACCCAGTACTTC CSARQGWGQSAIPRETQYF
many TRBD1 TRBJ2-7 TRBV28 TGTGCCAGCAGTTTAGGGCAGGGGGTCCCTGGCTCCTACGAGCAGTACTTC CASSLGQGVPGSYEQYF
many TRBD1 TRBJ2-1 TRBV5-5 TGTGCCAGCAGCTTGATCGGACAGGGCTACAATGAGCAGTTCTTC CASSLIGQGYNEQFF
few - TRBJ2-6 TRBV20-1 TGCAGTGCTCGGACTCCCAGGGTTGGGGCCAACGTCCTGACTTTC CSARTPRVGANVLTF
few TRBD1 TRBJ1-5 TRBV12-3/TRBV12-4 TGTGCCAGCATTACCTCCAGGGGGCGCAGGAGCAATCAGCCCCAGCATTTT CASITSRGRRSNQPQHF
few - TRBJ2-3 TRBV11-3 TGTGCCAGCAGCTTCCACACAGATACGCAGTATTTT CASSFHTDTQYF
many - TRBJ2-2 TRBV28 TGTGCCAGCAGTTTTACCGCCGGAGAATACACCGGGGAGCTGTTTTTT CASSFTAGEYTGELFF
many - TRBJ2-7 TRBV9 TGTGCCAGCAGCGTGACGAGCCAGGGCGAGCAGTACTTC CASSVTSQGEQYF
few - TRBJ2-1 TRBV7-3 TGTGCCAGCAGCTTTTCCGGGAGTGGTGAGCAGTTCTTC CASSFSGSGEQFF
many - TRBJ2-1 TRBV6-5 TGTGCCAGCAGTTCCGGCACCTTCCGCAAGAATGAGCAGTTCTTC CASSSGTFRKNEQFF
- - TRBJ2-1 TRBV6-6 TGTGCCAGCAGTAACCTAGCAACCAATGAGCAGTTCTTC CASSNLATNEQFF
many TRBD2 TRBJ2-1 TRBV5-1 TGCGCCAGCAGCTTACTAACTAGCGGGGGATACAATGAGCAGTTCTTC CASSLLTSGGYNEQFF
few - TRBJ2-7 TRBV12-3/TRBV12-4 TGTGCCAGCAGTTTGTCCACGTCAGCGGTCTACGAGCAGTACTTC CASSLSTSAVYEQYF
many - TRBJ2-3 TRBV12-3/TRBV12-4 TGTGCCAGCAGTTCCCCCCCCGTTAGGGATACGCAGTATTTT CASSSPPVRDTQYF
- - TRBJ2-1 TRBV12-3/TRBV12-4 TGTGCCAGCAGTTTTGGGGTCCGTCCCACTTACAATGAGCAGTTCTTC CASSFGVRPTYNEQFF
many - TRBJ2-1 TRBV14 TGTGCCAGCAGCCAAGCACCCGAACGTAATGAGCAGTTCTTC CASSQAPERNEQFF
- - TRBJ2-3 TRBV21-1 - CASSKVGTGNFTDTQYF
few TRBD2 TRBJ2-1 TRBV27 TGTGCCAGCAGTTTTGTGACTAGCGGGATCTACAATGAGCAGTTCTTC CASSFVTSGIYNEQFF
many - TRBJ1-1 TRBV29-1 TGCAGCGTCGGAAGCCAGATTGAAGCTTTCTTT CSVGSQIEAFF
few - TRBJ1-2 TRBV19 TGTGCCAGTAACGAAAGGATTGGGCCCTATGGCTACACCTTC CASNERIGPYGYTF
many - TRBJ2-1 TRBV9 TGTGCCAGCAGCCCCCACCCGAGGGCCTACAATGAGCAGTTCTTC CASSPHPRAYNEQFF
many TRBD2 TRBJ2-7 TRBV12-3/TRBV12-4 TGTGCCAGCAGTTTATACGGCGGGAGGGCCGAATACGAGCAGTACTTC CASSLYGGRAEYEQYF
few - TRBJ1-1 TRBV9 TGTGCCAGCAGCGTAGTAGAGGGAGGGGAAACTGAAGCTTTCTTT CASSVVEGGETEAFF
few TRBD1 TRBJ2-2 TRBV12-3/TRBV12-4 TGTGCCAGCAGCCTGGACAGGGGTACCCCTGACACCGGGGAGCTGTTTTTT CASSLDRGTPDTGELFF
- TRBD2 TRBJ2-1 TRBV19 TGTGCCAGTAGTATTCTTGGACTAGCTGGTGAGCAGTTCTTC CASSILGLAGEQFF
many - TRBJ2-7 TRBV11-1 TGTGCCAGCAGCTTAAACGGATACGAGCAGTACTTC CASSLNGYEQYF
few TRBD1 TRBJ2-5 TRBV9 TGTGCCAGCAGCATCAGACAGGGTCAGGAGACCCAGTACTTC CASSIRQGQETQYF